The rows below give T cell receptor beta chains drawn from one sample of a study of shared clonotypes between healthy human individuals. Assay used: immunoSEQ multiplex PCR; TCRdb lists only in-frame clones, some missing. The sample includes 2 million to 3 million clones, 80% to 95% of them seen just once. Sequencing was performed on naive CD4+ T cells from PBMCs. These receptors were taken from a man between 18 and 35 years old in good health. Some clones in this sample may be carry-over from other donors' samples. Each CDR3 is given with its conserved first and last residue. Fields, in order: D gene, V gene, clone size, J gene, CDR3 protein. The D gene is left open where the match is weak. Only some rows state a clone size, as once, few, many or a class for expanded clones.

D gene: TRBD2; V gene: TRBV7-9; clone size: NA; J gene: TRBJ2-2; CDR3 protein: CASSLAGPHTGELFF
D gene: TRBD2; V gene: TRBV11-2; clone size: NA; J gene: TRBJ2-1; CDR3 protein: CASSASGRAYNEQFF
D gene: TRBD1; V gene: TRBV27; clone size: NA; J gene: TRBJ2-5; CDR3 protein: CASSLQGIGETQYF
D gene: NA; V gene: TRBV20-1; clone size: NA; J gene: TRBJ2-7; CDR3 protein: CSPGAGGEQYF
D gene: NA; V gene: TRBV6-1; clone size: NA; J gene: TRBJ2-1; CDR3 protein: CASSEYSGSYNEQFF
D gene: TRBD2; V gene: TRBV9; clone size: NA; J gene: TRBJ2-5; CDR3 protein: CASSVRLAGGGETQYF
D gene: TRBD2; V gene: TRBV27; clone size: NA; J gene: TRBJ2-1; CDR3 protein: CASSARTSGSPPLSNEQFF
D gene: TRBD1; V gene: TRBV7-2; clone size: NA; J gene: TRBJ1-2; CDR3 protein: CASSLFKGQGYGYTF
D gene: TRBD1; V gene: TRBV19; clone size: once; J gene: TRBJ2-3; CDR3 protein: CASSPGQGADTQYF
D gene: NA; V gene: TRBV28; clone size: NA; J gene: TRBJ2-5; CDR3 protein: CASRRGETQYF
D gene: NA; V gene: TRBV7-5; clone size: NA; J gene: TRBJ2-2; CDR3 protein: CASSFQGATGELFF
D gene: NA; V gene: TRBV2; clone size: NA; J gene: TRBJ1-1; CDR3 protein: CASTQQVEAFF
D gene: NA; V gene: TRBV28; clone size: NA; J gene: TRBJ2-5; CDR3 protein: CASRQGGPRGTQYF
D gene: TRBD2; V gene: TRBV14; clone size: NA; J gene: TRBJ2-5; CDR3 protein: CASSQAGLGPETQYF
D gene: TRBD1; V gene: TRBV6-6; clone size: few; J gene: TRBJ1-5; CDR3 protein: CASSRQGNQPQHF
D gene: NA; V gene: TRBV6-5; clone size: once; J gene: TRBJ2-5; CDR3 protein: CASRARGSGGETQYF
D gene: NA; V gene: TRBV6-6; clone size: NA; J gene: TRBJ1-1; CDR3 protein: CASSQDTEAFF
D gene: NA; V gene: TRBV7-9; clone size: NA; J gene: TRBJ1-1; CDR3 protein: CASSLVGEDTEAFF
D gene: NA; V gene: TRBV2; clone size: once; J gene: TRBJ2-1; CDR3 protein: CASSERESSYNEQFF
D gene: NA; V gene: TRBV18; clone size: NA; J gene: TRBJ2-7; CDR3 protein: CASSPNSEQYF
D gene: NA; V gene: TRBV19; clone size: NA; J gene: TRBJ2-1; CDR3 protein: CASRVVSVGSEQFF
D gene: TRBD2; V gene: TRBV14; clone size: NA; J gene: TRBJ2-2; CDR3 protein: CASTPSGRAWTGELFF
D gene: NA; V gene: TRBV5-1; clone size: NA; J gene: TRBJ2-7; CDR3 protein: CASSLGASGTYEQYF
D gene: TRBD2; V gene: TRBV7-2; clone size: NA; J gene: TRBJ2-7; CDR3 protein: CASSWGTRAYEQYF
D gene: NA; V gene: TRBV18; clone size: NA; J gene: TRBJ1-6; CDR3 protein: CASSPSGWEGSPLHF
D gene: NA; V gene: TRBV5-6; clone size: NA; J gene: TRBJ2-7; CDR3 protein: CASSLVIGAAYEQYF
D gene: NA; V gene: TRBV5-6; clone size: NA; J gene: TRBJ1-6; CDR3 protein: CASSLDWRQDYNSPLHF
D gene: NA; V gene: TRBV28; clone size: NA; J gene: TRBJ1-4; CDR3 protein: CASSLAGADMEKLFF
D gene: NA; V gene: TRBV7-2; clone size: NA; J gene: TRBJ1-1; CDR3 protein: CASSPDGPNTEAFF
D gene: NA; V gene: TRBV28; clone size: NA; J gene: TRBJ2-1; CDR3 protein: CASSFRSSYNEQFF
D gene: TRBD1; V gene: TRBV14; clone size: few; J gene: TRBJ1-5; CDR3 protein: CASSETGGQPQHF
D gene: TRBD1; V gene: TRBV6-5; clone size: NA; J gene: TRBJ1-2; CDR3 protein: CATTRGESYGYTF
D gene: NA; V gene: TRBV6-1; clone size: NA; J gene: TRBJ2-5; CDR3 protein: CASIERETQYF
D gene: NA; V gene: TRBV15; clone size: once; J gene: TRBJ2-7; CDR3 protein: CATSRGGVGYEQYF
D gene: NA; V gene: TRBV7-2; clone size: NA; J gene: TRBJ2-5; CDR3 protein: CASSLHQPSGTQYF
D gene: TRBD2; V gene: TRBV25-1; clone size: NA; J gene: TRBJ2-5; CDR3 protein: CASSDRGGRETQYF
D gene: NA; V gene: TRBV18; clone size: NA; J gene: TRBJ1-1; CDR3 protein: CASSPPQSNTEAFF
D gene: NA; V gene: TRBV19; clone size: NA; J gene: TRBJ2-1; CDR3 protein: CASSITGNPYNEQFF
D gene: NA; V gene: TRBV30; clone size: NA; J gene: TRBJ2-5; CDR3 protein: CAWSVLETQYF
D gene: TRBD1; V gene: TRBV5-1; clone size: NA; J gene: TRBJ1-2; CDR3 protein: CASSEELGGWGYTF
D gene: TRBD2; V gene: TRBV9; clone size: NA; J gene: TRBJ2-2; CDR3 protein: CASSVASAGGNTGELFF
D gene: NA; V gene: TRBV7-2; clone size: NA; J gene: TRBJ1-1; CDR3 protein: CASSFLQGAVRGTEAFF
D gene: NA; V gene: TRBV12-5; clone size: NA; J gene: TRBJ1-6; CDR3 protein: CASGPGPNSPLHF
D gene: TRBD1; V gene: TRBV7-9; clone size: NA; J gene: TRBJ1-4; CDR3 protein: CASSLGGTGVNEKLFF
D gene: NA; V gene: TRBV5-4; clone size: NA; J gene: TRBJ1-2; CDR3 protein: CASSFRDNYGYTF
D gene: NA; V gene: TRBV5-4; clone size: NA; J gene: TRBJ2-5; CDR3 protein: CASSFRGVIQETQYF